A single sample is the source of the 9 T cell receptor beta chains below, sequenced in a study of molecular identifiers for immune sequencing clone quantification. One entry per CDR3 protein results from TCRdb running MiXCR on the PCR reads. The sample consists of 460,000 or so distinct CDR3 sequences, around 23% of them appearing once. The sequenced sample consisted of naive CD8+ T cells from blood, with Jurkat cell RNA spiked in. Subset given: FACS-sorted CD8+CD4-CCR7+CD45RA+ naive T cells. The receptors were sampled from a human donor in good health. Some libraries in this study had Jurkat cell RNA spiked in.

This clonotype has just one count. A single base separates this from a much larger clone, so it may be a read error. The chain's CDR3 is CASGLILGTDTQYF. The CDR3 DNA sequence: TGTGCCAGCGGTTTAATCCTGGGCACAGATACGCAGTATTTT. The chain carries TRBV28 and TRBJ2-3, with D unresolved. The CDR3 sequence is 14 residues long. Per germline, CDR1 MDHEN and CDR2 SYDVKM.

The rearrangement joins TRBV6-5 to TRBJ1-1; D is possibly TRBD1 (5 bases). CDR3 length: 13 residues. Germline CDR1 and CDR2: MNHEY and SVGAGI. The germline V and J ends were trimmed by 10 bases and 2 bases, with 14 bases remaining between them. The CDR3 region is CATSRGGNTEAFF. The CDR3 DNA reads as TGTGCCACCAGCCGGGGGGGAAACACTGAAGCTTTCTTT.

This clonotype came up many times. The genes are TRBV28 and TRBJ2-3, with TRBD2 as a possible D gene (5 bases). V lost 4 bases and J 3 bases, leaving 17 bases between the germline ends. CDR3 size: 16 residues. Germline assignment: CDR1 MDHEN and CDR2 SYDVKM. CDR3 in DNA: TGTGCCAGCAGTTCCCAAGACATAGGGAGAACAGATACGCAGTATTTT. As protein: CASSSQDIGRTDTQYF.

The table lists this clonotype with many counts. The chain couples TRBV6-2 or TRBV6-3 to TRBJ2-3; 7 nucleotides line up with TRBD2. This CDR3 spans 16 amino acids. V trimming: 0 bases; J trimming: 0 bases; junction bases outside the gene matches: 3. The germline V gene encodes CDR1 MNHEY and CDR2 SVGEGT. CDR3 residues: CASSYSERDSTDTQYF. CDR3 DNA: TGTGCCAGCAGTTACTCGGAGCGGGACAGCACAGATACGCAGTATTTT.

The gene calls are TRBV15 and TRBJ2-1, with D perhaps assigned TRBD1 or TRBD2 (5 bases each). From germline, CDR1 is LNHNV and CDR2 YYDKDF (reference sequence). V was trimmed by 2 bases and J by 3 bases, leaving 14 bases between them. This CDR3 has 16 residues. The DNA of the CDR3 is TGTGCCACCAGCAGAATAGGGGAGACAGACTACAATGAGCAGTTCTTC. This encodes CATSRIGETDYNEQFF.

In its sample, this clonotype was seen many times. The CDR3 DNA is TGTGCCAGCAGGCGACAGGGACCAGATACGCAGTATTTT. This codes for CASRRQGPDTQYF. The chain has TRBV6-2 or TRBV6-3 and TRBJ2-3, with 7 positions matching TRBD1. The germline V gene encodes CDR1 MNHEY and CDR2 SVGEGT. The CDR3 has 13 amino acids. Unmatched junction bases numbered 4, after V lost 6 bases and J lost 4 bases.

The chain links TRBV7-9 to TRBJ2-3, with 10 bases identical to TRBD2. CDR3 length: 16 amino acids. With V trimmed by 6 bases and J by 6 bases, 12 bases remained unmatched. In germline, CDR1 is SEHNR, CDR2 FQNEAQ (reference sequence). The CDR3 region has the DNA TGTGCCAGCAGTCTACAAAGCGGGGGGGCCTCCGATACGCAGTATTTT. Translation gives CASSLQSGGASDTQYF.

This clonotype was found a few times. This chain joins TRBV28 and TRBJ2-7, with TRBD2 identical over 7 bases. The V gene's germline CDR1 is MDHEN and CDR2 SYDVKM. V trimming: 2 bases; J trimming: 7 bases; junction bases outside the gene matches: 11. CDR3 length equals 15 residues. CDR3 nucleotide sequence: TGTGCCAGCAGTTTAGGCCGGGACTACTTCTGGGAGCAGTACTTC. It codes for CASSLGRDYFWEQYF.

This clonotype was seen at least ten times. The rearrangement links TRBV7-8 to TRBJ2-1, with TRBD1 matching 7 bases. This CDR3 region has 17 residues. J gave up 0 bases and V 7 bases, and 12 bases lay outside the gene matches. Germline V CDR1 and CDR2: SGHVS, FQNEAQ. The CDR3 is CASIDVRGQSSYNEQFF. CDR3 sequence (DNA): TGTGCCAGCATCGATGTAAGGGGACAGAGCTCCTACAATGAGCAGTTCTTC. Looking up the rest from reference TRBV7-8 and TRBJ2-1 gives the full variable domain: GAGVSQSPRYKVAKRGQDVALRCDPISGHVSLFWYQQALGQGPEFLTYFQNEAQLDKSGLPSDRFFAERPEGSVSTLKIQRTQQEDSAVYLCASIDVRGQSSYNEQFFGPGTRLTVL.